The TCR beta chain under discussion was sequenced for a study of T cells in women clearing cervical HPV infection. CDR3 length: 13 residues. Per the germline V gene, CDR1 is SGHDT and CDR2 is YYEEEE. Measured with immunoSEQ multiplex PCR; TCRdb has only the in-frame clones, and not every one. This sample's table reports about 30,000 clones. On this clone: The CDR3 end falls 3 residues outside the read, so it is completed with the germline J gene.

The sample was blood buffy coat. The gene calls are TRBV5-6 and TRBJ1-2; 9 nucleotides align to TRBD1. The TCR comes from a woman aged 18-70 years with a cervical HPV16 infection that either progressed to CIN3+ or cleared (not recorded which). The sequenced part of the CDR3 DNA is TGTGCCAGCAGCTCAACAGGGGGCTACGGC. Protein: CASSSTGGYG. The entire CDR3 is CASSSTGGYGYTF.